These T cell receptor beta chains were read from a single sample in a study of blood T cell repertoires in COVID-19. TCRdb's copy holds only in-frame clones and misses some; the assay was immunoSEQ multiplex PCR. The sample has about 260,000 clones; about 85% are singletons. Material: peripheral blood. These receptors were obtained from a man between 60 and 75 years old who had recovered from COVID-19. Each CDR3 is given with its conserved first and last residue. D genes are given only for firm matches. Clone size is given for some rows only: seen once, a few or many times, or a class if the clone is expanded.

TGTGCCAGCAGCTCAAACTATGAAAACTATGGCTACACCTTC	CASSSNYENYGYTF	TRBV7-9	NA	TRBJ1-2	NA
TGTGCCTGGAGTGGCAGGGGGCGCAGGTCACCCACGGATCAGCCCCAGCATTTT	CAWSGRGRRSPTDQPQHF	TRBV30	TRBD1	TRBJ1-5	NA
TGTGCCATCACCCAGGGATTAATCAACACTGAAGCTTTCTTT	CAITQGLINTEAFF	TRBV10-3	NA	TRBJ1-1	once
TGTGCCAGCAGCCCCCAGGGTAGCGGGGCCCACCAAAACTACTACGAGCAGTACTTC	CASSPQGSGAHQNYYEQYF	TRBV6-2/TRBV6-3	TRBD2	TRBJ2-7	NA
TGTGCTAGTGGTTTGGTACATCTTTTCCAGGGGGCGGGTTGGGAAAAACTGTTTTTT	CASGLVHLFQGAGWEKLFF	TRBV12-5	TRBD1	TRBJ1-4	NA
TGCGCCAGCAGCTTGGTGTCGGGGATAGATACGCAGTATTTT	CASSLVSGIDTQYF	TRBV5-1	NA	TRBJ2-3	NA
TGTGCCAGCTCATCAACGGGGGAGCAGTACTTC	CASSSTGEQYF	TRBV18	NA	TRBJ2-7	NA
TGTGCCAGCAGCTTAGGACAGGGGCAATTACGAAACTACGAGCAGTACTTC	CASSLGQGQLRNYEQYF	TRBV7-9	TRBD1	TRBJ2-7	NA
TGTGCCGCGTCCACAGGGGGAGTGGGGGGCTACACCTTC	CAASTGGVGGYTF	TRBV2	TRBD1	TRBJ1-2	NA
TGCGCCAGCACCCCTGCCGGACATTTCCCCGGTGGCTACACCTTC	CASTPAGHFPGGYTF	TRBV5-1	NA	TRBJ1-2	NA
TGTGCCACCAGCCCAGGGGAACTAGCGGGGGGGAATGGGGAGACCCAGTACTTC	CATSPGELAGGNGETQYF	TRBV15	TRBD2	TRBJ2-5	NA
TGTGCCAGCAGCTTAGCGCGTCTCAATGAGCAGTTCTTC	CASSLARLNEQFF	TRBV7-9	NA	TRBJ2-1	NA
TGCGCCAGCAGCTTGGCCGTTACAGGGGCATCCTACGAGCAGTACTTC	CASSLAVTGASYEQYF	TRBV5-1	TRBD1	TRBJ2-7	once
TGTGCCAGCAGTTACGACTATCCAGTCTATGGCTACACCTTC	CASSYDYPVYGYTF	TRBV6-2/TRBV6-3	NA	TRBJ1-2	NA
TGCGCCAGCAGCCCGGGACAGGGGGCGTCACCCCTCCACTTT	CASSPGQGASPLHF	TRBV5-1	TRBD1	TRBJ1-6	NA
TGTGCCAGCAGCTCAAATCCGAACACCGGGGAGCTGTTTTTT	CASSSNPNTGELFF	TRBV7-8	NA	TRBJ2-2	once
TGTGCCAGCAAGGACAGGGGGCAAATTTCAGATACGCAGTATTTT	CASKDRGQISDTQYF	TRBV18	TRBD1	TRBJ2-3	NA
TGTGCCACCAGCAGAGACCCAGGGGTAGGGCAGCCCCAGCATTTT	CATSRDPGVGQPQHF	TRBV15	NA	TRBJ1-5	NA
TGTGCCAGTAGTATTGAAGCGGACCTCTACCGCCACCTCCACTTT	CASSIEADLYRHLHF	TRBV19	NA	TRBJ1-6	NA
TGCGCCAGCAGCTCCTCCCCCGCAGGGGTTAATTCACCCCTCCACTTT	CASSSSPAGVNSPLHF	TRBV5-1	NA	TRBJ1-6	NA
TGTGCCAGCAGCGTAGCTAGCGGGGGGGTAAACGGGGAGCTGTTTTTT	CASSVASGGVNGELFF	TRBV9	TRBD2	TRBJ2-2	NA
TGTGCCAGCAGCCTCCAGGGGAACACTGAAGCTTTCTTT	CASSLQGNTEAFF	TRBV7-9	NA	TRBJ1-1	NA
TGTGCCAGCAGCCCTGGCGGGGTGTCCAAACCGGCATATGGCTACACCTTC	CASSPGGVSKPAYGYTF	TRBV5-4	NA	TRBJ1-2	NA
TGTGCCAGCAGCACCCGGGACAGGGGGATTGGAGATACGCAGTATTTT	CASSTRDRGIGDTQYF	TRBV11-2	TRBD1	TRBJ2-3	NA
TGTGCCAGCAGCCAATCATTAGGGAGCTCCTACAATGAGCAGTTCTTC	CASSQSLGSSYNEQFF	TRBV4-2	NA	TRBJ2-1	NA
TGTGCCAGCAGCCAGACTAGCGGAATTTCCTACGAGCAGTACTTC	CASSQTSGISYEQYF	TRBV11-2	TRBD2	TRBJ2-7	NA
TGTGCCAGCAGCCAAACTAGCGAGGGGATCCTTGGCGAGCAGTACTTC	CASSQTSEGILGEQYF	TRBV4-2	TRBD2	TRBJ2-7	NA
TGTGCCAGCAGAAACTGGGAGCGGCCTTCTGCCAAAAACATTCAGTACTTC	CASRNWERPSAKNIQYF	TRBV11-2	NA	TRBJ2-4	NA
TGTGCCAGCTCCGGGGGACAGCACAATCAGCCCCAGCATTTT	CASSGGQHNQPQHF	TRBV18	TRBD1	TRBJ1-5	few
TGTGCCAGCAGTCCTAAGACAGGGGGGGGCTATGGCTACACCTTC	CASSPKTGGGYGYTF	TRBV5-6	TRBD1	TRBJ1-2	NA
TGCGCCAGCAGTGAGGACAGGAATAATTCACCCCTCCACTTT	CASSEDRNNSPLHF	TRBV10-1	NA	TRBJ1-6	few
TGTGCCACCGAGGACAGGTTGCATGGCTACACCTTC	CATEDRLHGYTF	TRBV24-1	TRBD1	TRBJ1-2	NA
TGTGCCAGCAGCTTATATGGCAGGGAAACTGAAGCTTTCTTT	CASSLYGRETEAFF	TRBV11-3	NA	TRBJ1-1	NA
TGCGCCAGCAGCTTTTTGCACTCGAACACCGGGGAGCTGTTTTTT	CASSFLHSNTGELFF	TRBV5-1	NA	TRBJ2-2	NA
TGTGCCACCAGTGAAAGGACAGGGTACTATGGCTACACCTTC	CATSERTGYYGYTF	TRBV24-1	TRBD1	TRBJ1-2	NA
TGTGCCAGCAGCGGCATTGCGGGGACCACTGAAGCTTTCTTT	CASSGIAGTTEAFF	TRBV6-5	NA	TRBJ1-1	NA
TGTGCCTGGAGTGGTTCGGAGAATCAGCCCCAGCATTTT	CAWSGSENQPQHF	TRBV30	NA	TRBJ1-5	NA
TGTGCCAGCAGCTGGAACAGGGGATCACCGATTATTTCGAACACCGGGGAGCTGTTTTTT	CASSWNRGSPIISNTGELFF	TRBV5-8	TRBD1	TRBJ2-2	NA
TGTGCCAGCAGCTTAGTAGGGACTCGCTCCCAAGAGACCCAGTACTTC	CASSLVGTRSQETQYF	TRBV7-2	NA	TRBJ2-5	NA